This T cell receptor (beta chain) was captured in a study of vaccination effects on CD4 cells after COVID-19. With regard to this clone: Antigen specificity is unknown.

Assay used: immunoSEQ multiplex PCR; TCRdb lists only in-frame clones, some missing. The sample has approximately 60,000 clones, about four fifths seen once. This CDR3 region has 14 residues. J lost 4 bases, V lost 4 bases, and 4 bases had no gene match. The germline CDR1 and CDR2 sequences are SNHLY and FYNNEI. Subsequent to less than eleven days of culture, CD4+ T cells were isolated. The cohort was immunized with two doses of either the BNT162b2 or mRNA-1273 vaccine. This clonotype was sampled from a human donor who received a COVID-19 vaccine. The chain is built from TRBV2 and TRBJ2-3; 8 nucleotides agree with TRBD1. The material sequenced was CD4+ T cells from PBMCs cultured without peptide, taken after COVID-19 vaccination. The CDR3: CASSVQGASDTQYF. The CDR3 DNA reads as TGTGCCAGCAGTGTCCAGGGGGCGTCAGATACGCAGTATTTT.